The sequence of this T cell receptor beta chain was determined in a study of vaccination and CD4 T cells after COVID-19 (dated by TCRdb to 2022 to 2024). Broadly, across the study: The convalescent cohort included six males and four females, with two Hispanic individuals, seven Caucasians, two Asians and one multiracial person. The spike-specific CD4+ TCR repertoire was compared before and after mRNA vaccination in over nine COVID-19 convalescent patients and a few infection-naive healthy vaccine recipients. Post-vaccine blood samples were taken a median of about 72 days after the second vaccine dose, with a range of roughly 13 to 250 days. At the TCR clonotype level, an earlier paper using these donors assessed memory CD4+ T cell crossreactivity between SARS-CoV-2 and common cold coronavirus spike proteins. Culture stimuli were overlapping spike peptide pools from SARS-CoV-2 and from the common cold coronaviruses HCoV-NL63, HCoV-OC43 and HCoV-229E. Two doses of either the Pfizer-BioNTech BNT162b2 vaccine (n=8) or the Moderna mRNA-1273 vaccine (n=2) were administered to participants. Post-COVID blood samples were collected from convalescent patients a median of approximately 100 days after diagnosis, with a range of about 30 to 170 days. Control cultures used a CEFX viral epitope pool as positive control, an HIV-1 Nef peptide pool as negative control, or no peptide. The paper's findings and limits, for the study overall: Of the vaccine-specific clones in convalescent patients, 304 of 307, or nearly all, reacted only to SARS-CoV-2 spike and did not cross-react with common cold coronaviruses. The study included relatively few convalescent patients and did not analyze early timepoints after natural infection. The median count of SARS-CoV-2-reactive clonotypes went up from roughly 21 after infection to approximately 40 after vaccination, although the change was not significant. Among convalescent patients, a median about 86% of the SARS-CoV-2-reactive clones seen after vaccination appeared only after vaccination, which suggests priming specific to the vaccine.

This specimen's treatment or condition label, per the study, means: roughly nine-day PBMC culture with coronavirus spike peptide pools or control peptides (ViraFEST assay). CD4+ T cells from unexposed donors were collected before the COVID-19 pandemic (2011-2018). The ViraFEST assay, used in the study, expanded antigen-specific T cells with peptide pools and then identified the expanded clonotypes through TCR sequencing. Two million PBMCs per well were cultured in IMDM with roughly 5% human AB serum and about 9.2 IU/ml IL-2, plus 10 ug/ml peptide pools. On days 3 and 7, half of the culture medium was replaced with fresh IL-2-containing medium. After 10 days of culture, CD4+ T cells were isolated by negative selection with the EasySep CD4+ T cell isolation kit. As far as cell numbers permitted, CD4+ T cells from unexposed donors were tested for reactivity against SARS-CoV-2 S and N as well as four spike pools from common cold coronaviruses. Ficoll-Paque Plus gradient centrifugation was used to isolate PBMCs from whole blood, and the isolated PBMCs were then either used fresh or cryopreserved at -140C. Triplicate wells were generally used for each culture condition. Leukapheresis product for the unexposed donors was bought commercially.

Libraries were constructed by PCR. At the Johns Hopkins FTIC core, DNA from the cultured CD4+ T cells underwent TCR sequencing with the Oncomine TCR Beta short-read assay. The QIAamp micro DNA kit was used to extract genomic DNA from the cultured CD4+ T cells. Oncomine TCR Beta libraries made from cultured CD4+ T cells were pooled using unique dual indexes and sequenced on an Illumina iSeq 100. On the authors' methods: Non-productive sequences were removed, and CDR3s not starting with C, not ending with F or W, or shorter than 7 amino acids were discarded. Antigen-specific clonotypes were identified with the MANAFEST web application by comparing peptide-stimulated wells with reference and other culture wells. For a clone to be called positive, the clone needed an FDR below 0.05, an odds ratio above 5, and a productive frequency above 0.1% in at least two of three replicate wells. A clonotype was classed as cross-reactive if the clonotype showed significant expansion both in SARS-CoV-2 spike wells and in at least one common cold coronavirus spike condition. Similarity between CDR3 sequences was evaluated in R version 3.6.1 using Levenshtein distances (stringdist) and unrooted phylogenetic trees (ape). Starting from the raw public reads, TCRdb applied fastp trimming at Q25, assembled clones with MiXCR and retained in-frame beta chains. Entries are consolidated by CDR3 protein sequence, retaining the most common genes and DNA. The V and J calls and clone size come from TCRdb's table, not from the authors' own analysis. The sample includes fewer than 6,500 distinct CDR3 sequences, with roughly a third observed a single time. The ten largest clones take up 28% of the sample.

A remark on this clonotype: Its antigen remains undetermined. No much larger clone is present one base from it, and per-base qualities are unavailable.

Source material: CD4+ T cells from blood, cultured in vitro. This sequence was found in a human donor in good health.

CDR3 reads: CASRTPGNYGYTF. Read as DNA, the sequence is TGTGCCAGCAGGACCCCAGGCAACTATGGCTACACCTTC. The rearranged segments are TRBV6-1 and TRBJ1-2, with the D gene not confidently named. From the germline V gene, CDR1 is MNHNS and CDR2 is SASEGT. V gives up 6 bases and J gives up 2 bases, and the segment between their germline ends measures 10 bases. The CDR3 covers 13 residues, taking in both the cysteine and the phenylalanine. The only DNA kept is the CDR3, 39 bases in frame from the first base.